Detailed here is one T cell receptor (beta chain). Antigen: not known. The source of the sample is a study of T-cell memory formation after mild COVID-19. Study-level results: CD8+ contracting clones occupied EMRA, while CD4+ ones occupied mainly CM and EM. Contracting clones from day 15 to 85 showed balanced CD4/CD8; later expanders favored CD4+.

This CDR3 is 15 amino acids long. The ends lost 3 bases at V and 5 bases at J; junction bases unmatched: 2. The germline V gene has CDR1 SGDLS and CDR2 YYNGEE. MiXCR was run by TCRdb on the 5' RACE reads, yielding one entry per CDR3 protein. The sample records around 140,000 distinct CDR3 sequences, almost 25% being singletons. Sequenced sample: PBMCs or a T cell subset sorted from them (not recorded which). V gene TRBV9 combines with J gene TRBJ2-1, with 13 bases matching TRBD2. This receptor was taken from an adult woman who had mild COVID-19 (a few samples of this study predate the infection). Cell type and time point are not known. The CDR3 nucleotides read TGTGCCAGCAGCGGAACTAGCGGGAGGGACAATGAGCAGTTCTTC. It yields the protein CASSGTSGRDNEQFF.